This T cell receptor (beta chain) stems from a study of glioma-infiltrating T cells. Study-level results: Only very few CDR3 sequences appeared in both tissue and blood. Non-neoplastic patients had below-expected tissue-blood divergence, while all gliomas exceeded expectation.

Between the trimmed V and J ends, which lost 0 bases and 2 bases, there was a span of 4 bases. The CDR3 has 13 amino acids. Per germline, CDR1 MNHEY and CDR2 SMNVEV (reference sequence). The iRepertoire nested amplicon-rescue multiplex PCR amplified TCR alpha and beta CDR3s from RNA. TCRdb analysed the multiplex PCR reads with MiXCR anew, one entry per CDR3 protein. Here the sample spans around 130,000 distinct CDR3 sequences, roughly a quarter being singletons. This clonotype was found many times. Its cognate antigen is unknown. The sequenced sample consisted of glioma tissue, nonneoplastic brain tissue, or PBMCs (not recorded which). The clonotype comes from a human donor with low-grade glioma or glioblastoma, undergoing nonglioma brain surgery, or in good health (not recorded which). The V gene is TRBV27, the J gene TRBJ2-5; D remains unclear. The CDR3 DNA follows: TGTGCCAGCAGTTTATCGGGACAAGAGACCCAGTACTTC. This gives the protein CASSLSGQETQYF.